This TCR beta chain originates from a study of blood T cell repertoires in COVID-19. Background on the study: The origin of the acute and convalescent COVID-19 samples was the United States, Italy and Spain.

Clones were read by immunoSEQ multiplex PCR, and TCRdb kept only the in-frame ones, dropping some. Of about 210,000 clones listed, approximately 85% are singletons. During active infection, Seattle patients enrolled and were then monitored through disease. Unmatched junction bases numbered 10, after V lost 6 bases and J lost 7 bases. The CDR3 is made up of 16 amino acids. CDR1 and CDR2 from the germline V gene are SNHLY and FYNNEI. This TCR was recovered from an older woman with COVID-19, enrolled during active disease. This chain links TRBV2 with TRBJ1-6, with 9 nucleotides matching TRBD1. Material: peripheral blood. In nucleotides, the CDR3 is TGTGCCAGCAGGGAACAGGGGGCTAGTCCAAATTCACCCCTCCACTTT. Amino acids: CASREQGASPNSPLHF. Full variable domain (missing parts from reference TRBV2 and TRBJ1-6): EPEVTQTPSHQVTQMGQEVILRCVPISNHLYFYWYRQILGQKVEFLVSFYNNEISEKSEIFDDQFSVERPDGSNFTLKIRSTKLEDSAMYFCASREQGASPNSPLHFGNGTRLTVT.